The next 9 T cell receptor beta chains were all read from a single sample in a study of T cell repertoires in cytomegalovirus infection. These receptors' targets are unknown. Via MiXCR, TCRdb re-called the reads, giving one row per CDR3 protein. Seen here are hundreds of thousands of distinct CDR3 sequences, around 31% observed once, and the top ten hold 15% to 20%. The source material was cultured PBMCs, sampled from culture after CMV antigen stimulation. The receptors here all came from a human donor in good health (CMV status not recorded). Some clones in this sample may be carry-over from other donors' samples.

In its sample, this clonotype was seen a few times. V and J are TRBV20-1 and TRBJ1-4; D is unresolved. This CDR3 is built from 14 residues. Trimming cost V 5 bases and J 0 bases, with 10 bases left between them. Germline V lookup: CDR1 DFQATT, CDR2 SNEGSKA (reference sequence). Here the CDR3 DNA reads TGCAGTGCTCCTACTGGTGCAACTAATGAAAAACTGTTTTTT. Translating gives CSAPTGATNEKLFF.

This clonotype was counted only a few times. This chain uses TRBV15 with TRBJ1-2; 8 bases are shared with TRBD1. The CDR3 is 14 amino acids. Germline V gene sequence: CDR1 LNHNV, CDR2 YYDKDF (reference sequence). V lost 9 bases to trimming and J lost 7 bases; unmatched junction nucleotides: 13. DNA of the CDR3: TGTGCCACTACGTACGACAGGGGAGCGAGTGGCTACACCTTC. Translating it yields CATTYDRGASGYTF.

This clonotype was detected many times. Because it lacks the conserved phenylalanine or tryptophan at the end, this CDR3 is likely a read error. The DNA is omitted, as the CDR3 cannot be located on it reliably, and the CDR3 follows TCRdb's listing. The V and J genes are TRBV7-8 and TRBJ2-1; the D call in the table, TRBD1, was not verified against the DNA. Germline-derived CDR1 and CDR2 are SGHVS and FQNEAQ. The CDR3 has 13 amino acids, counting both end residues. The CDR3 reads CASSLTGTGAMSV.

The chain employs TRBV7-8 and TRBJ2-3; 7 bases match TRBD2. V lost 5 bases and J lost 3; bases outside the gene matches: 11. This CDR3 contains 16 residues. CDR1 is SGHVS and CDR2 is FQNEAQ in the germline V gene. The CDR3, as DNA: TGTGCCAGCAGCCCCCGAGGGGCGGGAGTGACAGATACGCAGTATTTT. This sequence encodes CASSPRGAGVTDTQYF. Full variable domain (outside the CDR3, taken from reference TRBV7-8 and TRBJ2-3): GAGVSQSPRYKVAKRGQDVALRCDPISGHVSLFWYQQALGQGPEFLTYFQNEAQLDKSGLPSDRFFAERPEGSVSTLKIQRTQQEDSAVYLCASSPRGAGVTDTQYFGPGTRLTVL.

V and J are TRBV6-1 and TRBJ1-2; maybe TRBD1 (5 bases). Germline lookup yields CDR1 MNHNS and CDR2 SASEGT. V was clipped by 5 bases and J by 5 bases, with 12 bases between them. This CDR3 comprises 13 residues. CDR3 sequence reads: CASSWATEYGYTF. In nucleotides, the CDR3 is TGTGCCAGCAGTTGGGCGACAGAGTATGGCTACACCTTC.

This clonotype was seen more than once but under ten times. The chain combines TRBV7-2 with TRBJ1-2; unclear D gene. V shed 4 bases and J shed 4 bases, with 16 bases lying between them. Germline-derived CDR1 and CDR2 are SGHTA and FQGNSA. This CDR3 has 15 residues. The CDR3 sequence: CASSYGEFAGYGYTF. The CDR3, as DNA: TGTGCCAGCAGCTACGGGGAATTTGCCGGCTATGGCTACACCTTC.

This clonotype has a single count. The CDR3 spells CATSRVPGTGEKLFF. CDR3 DNA sequence: TGTGCCACCAGCAGAGTGCCGGGGACTGGGGAAAAACTGTTTTTT. V and J are TRBV15 and TRBJ1-4; possibly TRBD1 for D (5 bases). Germline assignment: CDR1 LNHNV and CDR2 YYDKDF (reference sequence). This CDR3 has 15 residues. V lost 1 base and J lost 8, with 14 bases in between.

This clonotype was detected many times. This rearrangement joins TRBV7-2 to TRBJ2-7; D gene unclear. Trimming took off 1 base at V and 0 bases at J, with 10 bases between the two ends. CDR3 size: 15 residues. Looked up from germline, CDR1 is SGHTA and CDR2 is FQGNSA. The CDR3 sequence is CASSLGASGSYEQYF. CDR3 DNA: TGTGCCAGCAGCTTAGGGGCCTCGGGCTCCTACGAGCAGTACTTC.

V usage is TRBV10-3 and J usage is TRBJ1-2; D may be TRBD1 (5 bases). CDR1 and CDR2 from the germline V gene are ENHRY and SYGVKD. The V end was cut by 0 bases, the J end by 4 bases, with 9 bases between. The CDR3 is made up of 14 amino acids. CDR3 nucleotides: TGTGCCATCAGTGAGTCGGGGGGGTCCTATGGCTACACCTTC. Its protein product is CAISESGGSYGYTF.